Listed below are T cell receptor beta chains from one sample, sequenced in a study of persistence of HIV-infected CD4 T cells. No cognate antigen is known for these TCRs. Sequenced by immunoSEQ multiplex PCR; TCRdb stores in-frame clones only, minus some. There are under 35,000 clones in the sample; 70% occur only once, and roughly 1.4% lies in the top ten. Sequencing used CD4+ T cells sorted from PBMCs after roughly 18-hour stimulation, obtained from a patient who received antiretroviral therapy. The receptors originated from an adult man with HIV who was CMV-seropositive. Both conserved end residues are part of each CDR3. D genes are given only for firm matches. Clone size is stated in some rows and not others, as once, few, many or a class when expanded.

TRBV28,TRBJ1-5,.,.,TGTGCCAGCAGTCCGAATCAGCCCCAGCATTTT,CASSPNQPQHF
TRBV19,TRBJ1-5,TRBD1,.,TGTGCCAGTATTCCTGATGACAGGGTGTCGGGTCAGCCCCAGCATTTT,CASIPDDRVSGQPQHF
TRBV19,TRBJ2-3,TRBD1,.,TGTGCCAGTAGTAAGGGACAGACCACAGATACGCAGTATTTT,CASSKGQTTDTQYF
TRBV5-6,TRBJ2-4,.,.,TGTGCCAGCAGCCAGAGGGGCGGAGACATTCAGTACTTC,CASSQRGGDIQYF
TRBV19,TRBJ1-2,TRBD1,.,TGTGCCAGTAGTCCCCCCGGGACAGGGGGCACGGGAGGCTACACCTTC,CASSPPGTGGTGGYTF
TRBV10-2,TRBJ1-6,.,.,TGCGCCAGCAGCCCACAGGGTATGGATTCACCCCTCCACTTT,CASSPQGMDSPLHF
TRBV7-6,TRBJ2-5,.,.,TGTGCCAGCAGCAGAGGAAGACAAGAGACCCAGTACTTC,CASSRGRQETQYF
TRBV27,TRBJ1-1,.,.,TGTGCCAGCAGTTTAAGCAACAGGTACCACACTGAAGCTTTCTTT,CASSLSNRYHTEAFF
TRBV2,TRBJ1-5,TRBD1,few,TGTGCCAGCCGCGACTGGACAGGGGGGAATCAGCCCCAGCATTTT,CASRDWTGGNQPQHF
TRBV7-8,TRBJ1-2,.,.,TGTGCCAGCAGCTTGAGGGACAAGGGACCTTTTAGTGGCTACACCTTC,CASSLRDKGPFSGYTF
TRBV19,TRBJ1-1,.,few,TGTGCCAGTAGCGCTGCTTGGAACACTGAAGCTTTCTTT,CASSAAWNTEAFF
TRBV21-1,TRBJ1-2,.,few,TGTGCCAGCAGCCCTCCAGACAGGCCCCACTTTCACTATGGCTACACCTTC,CASSPPDRPHFHYGYTF
TRBV2,TRBJ1-5,TRBD1,.,TGTGCCAGCAGTGCGGGACAGGGGGATCAGCCCCAGCATTTT,CASSAGQGDQPQHF
TRBV28,TRBJ2-2,TRBD2,.,TGTGCCAGCAGTTTACAAGCGGGGGCGAACACCGGGGAGCTGTTTTTT,CASSLQAGANTGELFF
TRBV19,TRBJ1-1,.,.,TGTGCCAGTAGGATACAGGGCCTTAACACTGAAGCTTTCTTT,CASRIQGLNTEAFF
TRBV19,TRBJ1-1,TRBD1,.,TGTGCCAGTAGTCCCCAGGACAGGCCCAGTGAAGCTTTCTTT,CASSPQDRPSEAFF
TRBV27,TRBJ1-3,.,.,TGTGCCAGCAGACAGGGTACTTCTGGAAACACCATATATTTT,CASRQGTSGNTIYF
TRBV5-8,TRBJ1-1,.,.,TGTGCCAGCAGACTCAACACTGAAGCTTTCTTT,CASRLNTEAFF
TRBV7-9,TRBJ2-7,.,once,TGTGCCAGCAGCCACGGGCAGTCCGGGGCCGAGCAGTACTTC,CASSHGQSGAEQYF
TRBV7-2,TRBJ1-5,.,.,TGTGCCAGCAGCTTAGAGATCAGGGCTCAGCCCCAGCATTTT,CASSLEIRAQPQHF
TRBV7-9,TRBJ2-1,.,.,TGTGCCAGCAGCTTAACGGGCAATGAGCAGTTCTTC,CASSLTGNEQFF
TRBV7-8,TRBJ2-3,TRBD1,.,TGTGCCAGCAGCCCCAAAACAGGGGCGGTCACAGATACGCAGTATTTT,CASSPKTGAVTDTQYF
TRBV29-1,TRBJ2-1,TRBD2,few,TGCAGCGTTAAAAGCGGGGGGATCAATGAGCAGTTCTTC,CSVKSGGINEQFF
TRBV28,TRBJ2-6,TRBD1,few,TGTGCCAGCAGTTTATACCGACCGGGACAGGTAAACTCTGGGGCCAACGTCCTGACTTTC,CASSLYRPGQVNSGANVLTF
TRBV28,TRBJ1-5,.,few,TGTGCCAGCAGTTCCCCCGGGGTGGGGTTCAATCAGCCCCAGCATTTT,CASSSPGVGFNQPQHF
TRBV19,TRBJ2-1,.,.,TGTGCCCTGAATGGGGGAGAACAGTATGAGCAGTTCTTC,CALNGGEQYEQFF
TRBV10-3,TRBJ2-2,.,.,TGTGCCATCAGTTCCAAGGCAGGGGACACCGGGGAGCTGTTTTTT,CAISSKAGDTGELFF
TRBV2,TRBJ1-5,.,.,TGTGCCAGCAACGCAGGAGGGGGACAGCCCCAGCATTTT,CASNAGGGQPQHF
TRBV25-1,TRBJ2-7,TRBD2,.,TGTGCCAGCAGTGGGGTTAGCGGGGGGGTCTCATTTAAACAGTACTTC,CASSGVSGGVSFKQYF
TRBV18,TRBJ2-4,.,.,TGTGCCAGCTCACAAGGACTTGGGCAGGGGAACATTCAGTACTTC,CASSQGLGQGNIQYF